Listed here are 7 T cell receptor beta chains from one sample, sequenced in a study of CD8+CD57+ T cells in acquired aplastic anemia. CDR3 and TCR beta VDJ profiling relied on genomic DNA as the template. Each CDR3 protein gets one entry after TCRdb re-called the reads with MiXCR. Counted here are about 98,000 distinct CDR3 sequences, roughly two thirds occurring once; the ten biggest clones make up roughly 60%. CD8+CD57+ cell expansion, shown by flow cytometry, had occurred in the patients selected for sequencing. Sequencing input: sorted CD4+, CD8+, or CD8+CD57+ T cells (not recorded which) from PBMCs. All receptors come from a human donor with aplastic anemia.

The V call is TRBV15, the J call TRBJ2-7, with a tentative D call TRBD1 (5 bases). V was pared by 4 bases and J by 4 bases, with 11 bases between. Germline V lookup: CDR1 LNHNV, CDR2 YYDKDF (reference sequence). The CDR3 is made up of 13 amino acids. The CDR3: CATSIGVGYEQYF. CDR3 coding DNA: TGTGCCACCAGCATAGGGGTGGGGTACGAGCAGTACTTC.

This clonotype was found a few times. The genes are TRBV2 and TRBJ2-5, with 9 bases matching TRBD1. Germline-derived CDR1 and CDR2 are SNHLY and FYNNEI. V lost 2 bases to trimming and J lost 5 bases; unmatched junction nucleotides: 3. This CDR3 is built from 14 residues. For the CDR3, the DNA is TGTGCCAGCAGTGAACAACAGGGGGCTGAGACCCAGTACTTC. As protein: CASSEQQGAETQYF.

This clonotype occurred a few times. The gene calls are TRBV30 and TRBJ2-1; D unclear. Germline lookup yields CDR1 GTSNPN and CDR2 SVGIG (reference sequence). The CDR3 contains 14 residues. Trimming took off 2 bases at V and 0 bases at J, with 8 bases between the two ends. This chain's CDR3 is CAWSSDSSYNEQFF. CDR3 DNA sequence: TGTGCCTGGAGTAGCGATAGCTCCTACAATGAGCAGTTCTTC.

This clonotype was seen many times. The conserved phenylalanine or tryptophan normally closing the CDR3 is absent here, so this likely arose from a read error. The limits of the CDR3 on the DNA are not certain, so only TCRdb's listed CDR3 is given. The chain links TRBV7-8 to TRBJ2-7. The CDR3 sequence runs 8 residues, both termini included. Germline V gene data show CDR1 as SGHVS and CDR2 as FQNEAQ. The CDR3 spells CASSLVIM.

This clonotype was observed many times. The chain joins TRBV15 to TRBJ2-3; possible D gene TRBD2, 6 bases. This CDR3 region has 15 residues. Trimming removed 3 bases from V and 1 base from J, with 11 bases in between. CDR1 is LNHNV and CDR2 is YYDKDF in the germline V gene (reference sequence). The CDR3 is CATSRRGGGTDTQYF. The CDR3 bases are TGTGCCACCAGCAGGAGGGGCGGGGGCACAGATACGCAGTATTTT.

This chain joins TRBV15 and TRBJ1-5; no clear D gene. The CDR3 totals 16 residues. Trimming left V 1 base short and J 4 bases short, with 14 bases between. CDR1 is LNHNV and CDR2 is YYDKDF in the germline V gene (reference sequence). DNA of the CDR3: TGTGCCACCAGCAGAGTAATGGGATCGAGGAATCAGCCCCAGCATTTT. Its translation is CATSRVMGSRNQPQHF.

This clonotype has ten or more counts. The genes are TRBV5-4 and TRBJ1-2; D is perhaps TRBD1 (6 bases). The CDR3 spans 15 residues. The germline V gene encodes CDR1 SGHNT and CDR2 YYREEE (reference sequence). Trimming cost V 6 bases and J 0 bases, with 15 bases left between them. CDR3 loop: CASTGGAVANYGYTF. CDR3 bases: TGTGCCAGCACTGGGGGGGCCGTAGCTAACTATGGCTACACCTTC.